These T cell receptor beta chains were read from a single sample in a study of blood T cells in healthy people across ages. Each CDR3 protein gets one entry after TCRdb re-called the 5' RACE reads with MiXCR. The sample consists of some 880,000 distinct CDR3 sequences, 35% to 40% of them appearing once. Specimen: blood. All receptors derive from a man aged 18 to 29 in good health. CDR3s include the opening cysteine and the closing phenylalanine or tryptophan. The D gene is left open where the match is weak. Expanded clones are given a class, and other clones once, few, many or no size at all.

.	few	TRBV9	TRBJ2-2	TGTGCCAGCAGCGTAGGGGGTCGGGGTTCGAACACCGGGGAGCTGTTTTTT	CASSVGGRGSNTGELFF
TRBD1	many	TRBV12-3/TRBV12-4	TRBJ1-1	TGTGCCAGCAGTAGAGACAGGGGCCCTGAAGCTTTCTTT	CASSRDRGPEAFF
TRBD1	.	TRBV20-1	TRBJ1-5	TGCAGTGCTAGAACCGGGACAGTCAATCAGCCCCAGCATTTT	CSARTGTVNQPQHF
.	.	TRBV20-1	TRBJ1-6	TGCAGTGCAACCGGGACTAATAATTCACCCCTCCACTTT	CSATGTNNSPLHF
TRBD2	few	TRBV27	TRBJ2-2	TGTGCCAGCAGTTGGCTAGCGGGGGCGCACACCGGGGAGCTGTTTTTT	CASSWLAGAHTGELFF
TRBD1	.	TRBV5-6	TRBJ1-1	TGTGCCAGCAGCGCCGGACAGGGTGTTGGGAACACTGAAGCTTTCTTT	CASSAGQGVGNTEAFF
TRBD2	few	TRBV6-2/TRBV6-3	TRBJ2-7	TGTGCCAGCAGTTTCTCGACTAGCGGGGGATACTCCTACGAGCAGTACTTC	CASSFSTSGGYSYEQYF
TRBD2	few	TRBV28	TRBJ2-5	TGTGCCAGCAGCAAACTAGCGGGGTACCAAGAGACCCAGTACTTC	CASSKLAGYQETQYF
.	.	TRBV9	TRBJ1-2	TGTGCCAGCAGCGTAGACGCTAACTATGGCTACACCTTC	CASSVDANYGYTF
TRBD2	.	TRBV7-2	TRBJ2-3	TGTGCCAGCAGCTTAGCGCTCGGGGGGAATACGCAGTATTTT	CASSLALGGNTQYF
.	many	TRBV12-3/TRBV12-4	TRBJ1-1	TGTGCCAGCAGTTCCACAGGGAGCACTGAAGCTTTCTTT	CASSSTGSTEAFF
.	.	TRBV20-1	TRBJ1-2	TGCAGTGCTATAGGGACTAACTATGGCTACACCTTC	CSAIGTNYGYTF
.	.	TRBV7-9	TRBJ2-3	TGTGCCAGCAGCTTTGGACGGCGGGGCAGCGGGAGCACAGATACGCAGTATTTT	CASSFGRRGSGSTDTQYF
TRBD2	few	TRBV7-3	TRBJ2-3	TGTGCCAGCAGCTTAACGTTCCCTAGCGGGGGGAGCACAGATACGCAGTATTTT	CASSLTFPSGGSTDTQYF
.	few	TRBV10-3	TRBJ1-1	TGTGCCATCAGGGAAGGACCCGTGAGTGAAGCTTTCTTT	CAIREGPVSEAFF
.	.	TRBV15	TRBJ2-3	TGTGCCACCTCCGTGGGGGCCTCAGGGGATACGCAGTATTTT	CATSVGASGDTQYF
TRBD2	many	TRBV4-2	TRBJ2-3	TGTGCCAGCAGCCCCCAGTTAGCGGGGGGGCCGGATACGCAGTATTTT	CASSPQLAGGPDTQYF
.	.	TRBV5-1	TRBJ2-5	TGCGCCAGCAGCTCGTACGGCCTGGAGACCCAGTACTTC	CASSSYGLETQYF
.	few	TRBV20-1	TRBJ2-7	TGCAGTGCTCCCCGCGAGGGGGGGTCACTCTACGAGCAGTACTTC	CSAPREGGSLYEQYF
.	few	TRBV29-1	TRBJ2-7	TGCAGCGCCAGATGGGTGGGTGAGCAGTACTTC	CSARWVGEQYF
.	.	TRBV5-6	TRBJ2-3	TGTGCCAGCAGCTTGGGTCCGGGACAGCAGTATTTT	CASSLGPGQQYF
.	.	TRBV6-1	TRBJ1-6	TGTGCCAGCATTTCAGGAAGCCCCAGAGATTCACCCCTCCACTTT	CASISGSPRDSPLHF
.	many	TRBV27	TRBJ2-1	TGTGCCAGCAGTTTATACGGAGAAGTAGACGACAATGAGCAGTTCTTC	CASSLYGEVDDNEQFF
TRBD1	few	TRBV12-3/TRBV12-4	TRBJ2-2	TGTGCCAGCAGTCGGACAGGGGGCTACACCGGGGAGCTGTTTTTT	CASSRTGGYTGELFF
TRBD1	many	TRBV27	TRBJ2-4	TGTGCCAGCTCAATTAACTACCGGGACAGTAAAAACATTCAGTACTTC	CASSINYRDSKNIQYF
.	.	TRBV6-2/TRBV6-3	TRBJ1-2	TGTGCCAGCAGCACTACAGAGAACTATGGCTACACCTTC	CASSTTENYGYTF
.	few	TRBV29-1	TRBJ1-1	TGCAGCGCCACAGGGATTGCTGAAGCTTTCTTT	CSATGIAEAFF
.	.	TRBV27	TRBJ1-4	TGTGCCAGCATTTCCCGTATTCGTCTGGGGACTAATGAAAAACTGTTTTTT	CASISRIRLGTNEKLFF
.	many	TRBV25-1	TRBJ2-7	TGTGCCAGCAGCTCAGGGAAGAGCTACGAGCAGTACTTC	CASSSGKSYEQYF
.	many	TRBV6-5	TRBJ2-5	TGTGCCAGCAGTCTCCCAGGGATAGAGACCCAGTACTTC	CASSLPGIETQYF
.	few	TRBV30	TRBJ1-1	TGTGCCTGGAGTGTTGGAGGGGCGAACACTGAAGCTTTCTTT	CAWSVGGANTEAFF
.	.	TRBV5-6	TRBJ1-6	TGTGCCAGCAGCATTACTCGGGACCGAGGAGGAGGTGGTTCACCCCTCCACTTT	CASSITRDRGGGGSPLHF
TRBD2	few	TRBV3-1	TRBJ2-6	TGTGCCAGCAGCCCATTCGGGAGGTCTGGGGCCAACGTCCTGACTTTC	CASSPFGRSGANVLTF